Presented here are 29 T cell receptor beta chains from one specimen sequenced in a study of cytomegalovirus exposure and HLA in healthy donors. The PCR made use of 60 Vbeta and 13 Jbeta primers. TCRdb keeps only in-frame clones here, not all; method: immunoSEQ multiplex PCR. Here the sample spans about 110,000 clones, 60% to 85% being singletons. Sequencing input: PBMCs. The source is an older woman in good health and CMV-seropositive.

This chain connects TRBV7-9 to TRBJ2-1, with TRBD2 matching over 8 bases. The V gene end was trimmed by 10 bases and the J gene end by 1 base; junction bases not matched to a gene: 3. Germline V CDR1 and CDR2: SEHNR, FQNEAQ (reference sequence). The CDR3 runs to 13 residues. The CDR3 sequence is CATLADSYNEQFF. The CDR3 DNA follows: TGTGCCACACTAGCGGATTCCTACAATGAGCAGTTCTTC.

This sequence joins TRBV6-1 and TRBJ2-7, with D perhaps TRBD2 (5 bases). CDR3 length equals 15 residues. In germline, CDR1 is MNHNS, CDR2 SASEGT. V was cut by 3 bases and J by 6 bases, with 18 bases left in between. CDR3 in DNA: TGTGCCAGCAGTGATCCGGCGAGGGATCCTGGCGAGCAGTACTTC. This translates into CASSDPARDPGEQYF.

The J gene is TRBJ2-3, the V gene TRBV5-4; 7 nucleotides agree with TRBD1. Germline V CDR1 and CDR2: SGHNT, YYREEE (reference sequence). Trimming at V came to 4 bases and at J to 0 bases, leaving 8 bases not matched to a gene. CDR3 length: 16 amino acids. The CDR3 coding sequence is TGTGCCAGCAGCCTAGGGACAGCCCCTAGCACAGATACGCAGTATTTT. Protein sequence: CASSLGTAPSTDTQYF.

V is TRBV19 and J is TRBJ2-6, with D uncertain. V lost 3 bases to trimming and J lost 0 bases, with 3 bases between them. This CDR3 region has 14 residues. CDR1 LNHDA and CDR2 SQIVND come from the germline V gene (reference sequence). Written as DNA, the CDR3 is TGTGCCAGTAGTATCGGCTCTGGGGCCAACGTCCTGACTTTC. It is translated as CASSIGSGANVLTF.

This sequence joins TRBV2 and TRBJ2-1; 9 positions match TRBD2. In germline, CDR1 is SNHLY, CDR2 FYNNEI. V was clipped by 2 bases and J by 7 bases; unmatched bases: 6. The length of the CDR3 is 15 residues. CDR3: CASSETLAGFNEQFF. The CDR3, as DNA: TGTGCCAGCAGTGAAACACTAGCGGGTTTTAATGAGCAGTTCTTC.

The rearrangement joins TRBV6-5 to TRBJ2-3; D is ambiguous. Per germline, CDR1 MNHEY and CDR2 SVGAGI. Trimming shortened V by 10 bases and J by 1 base, and 12 bases separated the two germline ends. This CDR3 contains 13 residues. CDR3 bases: TGTGCCACCGGAGCACCGGGCACAGATACGCAGTATTTT. Protein sequence: CATGAPGTDTQYF.

The chain links TRBV5-1 to TRBJ1-5; possible D gene TRBD1, 6 bases. This CDR3 region has 14 residues. Trimming pared 4 bases from V and 4 bases from J, leaving 12 bases between. Germline CDR1 and CDR2: SGHRS and YFSETQ. CDR3 DNA: TGCGCCAGCAGCCTATCGGACAGTAATCAGCCCCAGCATTTT. Translation gives CASSLSDSNQPQHF.

The chain has TRBV19 and TRBJ2-7; maybe TRBD2 (6 bases). Trimming shortened V by 3 bases and J by 0 bases, and 9 bases separated the two germline ends. Germline V lookup: CDR1 LNHDA, CDR2 SQIVND (reference sequence). The CDR3 length is 14 residues. The CDR3: CASSILGSSYEQYF. The CDR3 DNA reads as TGTGCCAGTAGTATCCTCGGGAGCTCCTACGAGCAGTACTTC.

V is TRBV13 and J is TRBJ1-2; 7 nucleotides line up with TRBD1. Germline V gene sequence: CDR1 PRHDT, CDR2 FYEKMQ (reference sequence). The CDR3 sequence is 15 residues long. V gave up 0 bases and J gave up 4 bases; unmatched junction bases: 5. The chain's CDR3 is CASSLGTGNSYGYTF. The CDR3 region has the DNA TGTGCCAGCAGCTTAGGGACAGGGAACTCCTATGGCTACACCTTC.

The chain links TRBV5-4 to TRBJ1-1, with 7 bases that match TRBD1. The germline CDR1 and CDR2 sequences are SGHNT and YYREEE (reference sequence). The CDR3 has 12 residues. V was pared by 4 bases and J by 9 bases, with 6 bases of the junction left unmatched. CDR3 in amino acids: CASSPGQEKAFF. For the CDR3, the DNA is TGTGCCAGCAGCCCCGGACAGGAAAAAGCTTTCTTT.

The chain links TRBV11-2 to TRBJ2-3, with a weak D call TRBD2 (5 bases). The CDR3 has 17 residues. Trimming took 2 bases from V and 3 from J, leaving 18 bases between them. Germline loops: CDR1 SGHAT, CDR2 FQNNGV. Written as DNA, the CDR3 is TGTGCCAGCAGCTTATCGGTGAACCCCCGGAGGACAGATACGCAGTATTTT. Amino acid sequence: CASSLSVNPRRTDTQYF.

This clone has a single count. This chain links TRBV2 with TRBJ2-1; D gene unclear. The CDR3 length is 15 residues. Germline CDR1 SNHLY, CDR2 FYNNEI. Trimming removed 7 bases from V and 0 bases from J, with 13 bases in between. CDR3 coding DNA: TGTGCCAGCAAAGACTCGCTTGGCTCCTACAATGAGCAGTTCTTC. Translated: CASKDSLGSYNEQFF.

The chain employs TRBV5-1 and TRBJ2-6, with 8 bases fitting TRBD1. Germline lookup yields CDR1 SGHRS and CDR2 YFSETQ. The CDR3 sequence is 18 residues long. The V gene end was trimmed by 2 bases and the J gene end by 0 bases; junction bases not matched to a gene: 7. CDR3 protein: CASSFLGQGTSGANVLTF. CDR3 nucleotide sequence: TGCGCCAGCAGCTTCCTCGGACAGGGTACCTCTGGGGCCAACGTCCTGACTTTC.

This clone showed up just a few times. V usage is TRBV5-1 and J usage is TRBJ1-1; D possibly corresponds to TRBD1 (5 bases). This CDR3 spans 14 amino acids. The germline gives CDR1 SGHRS, CDR2 YFSETQ. Deletions cut 5 bases from V and 0 bases from J, with 11 bases between. The CDR3 sequence: CASSYDSMNTEAFF. Written as DNA, the CDR3 is TGCGCCAGCAGTTATGACAGCATGAACACTGAAGCTTTCTTT.

The rearrangement uses TRBV11-1 and TRBJ2-1, with 8 bases fitting TRBD2. With V trimmed by 8 bases and J by 7 bases, 7 bases remained unmatched. Germline assignment: CDR1 SGHAT and CDR2 FQDESV (reference sequence). This CDR3 region has 13 residues. For the CDR3, the DNA is TGTGCCAGCTCGGGAGGGCCGGGGAATGAGCAGTTCTTC. Its protein product is CASSGGPGNEQFF.

The rearrangement joins TRBV5-8 to TRBJ2-4; 7 bases are a match to TRBD2. Trimming at V came to 3 bases and at J to 0 bases, leaving 0 bases not matched to a gene. CDR3 length: 14 residues. CDR1 SGHTS and CDR2 YDEGEE come from the germline V gene. CDR3 amino acids: CASSWGGAKNIQYF. The CDR3 nucleotides are TGTGCCAGCAGCTGGGGGGGAGCCAAAAACATTCAGTACTTC.

J is TRBJ2-5 and V is TRBV7-2; no firm D call. Germline V CDR1 and CDR2: SGHTA, FQGNSA. The CDR3 contains 13 residues. V was clipped by 4 bases and J by 4 bases, with 10 bases between them. The DNA for the CDR3 is TGTGCCAGCAGCTCAGTCTGGTTAGAGACCCAGTACTTC. As protein: CASSSVWLETQYF.

This clone was counted once. CDR3 sequence reads: CASSQDTSGPYEQYF. CDR3 nucleotides: TGCGCCAGCAGCCAAGACACTAGCGGACCCTACGAGCAGTACTTC. The chain is built from TRBV4-1 and TRBJ2-7, with 8 bases aligning to TRBD2. V shed 0 bases, J shed 2 bases, and the junction held 3 bases outside the gene matches. Per the germline V gene, CDR1 is MGHRA and CDR2 is YSYEKL. The CDR3 sequence is 15 residues long.

CDR3 loop: CASSPRQGRNTEAFF. The CDR3 DNA reads TGTGCCAGCAGCCCAAGACAGGGTAGGAACACTGAAGCTTTCTTT. This rearrangement joins TRBV7-9 to TRBJ1-1; TRBD1 agrees at 7 bases. This CDR3 has 15 amino acids. The germline V gene encodes CDR1 SEHNR and CDR2 FQNEAQ (reference sequence). With V trimmed by 5 bases and J by 1 base, 7 bases remained unmatched.

The J gene is TRBJ2-5, the V gene TRBV12-5; tentative D call: TRBD1 (5 bases). Germline V CDR1 and CDR2: LGHNT, FRNRAP. The CDR3 loop spans 15 amino acids. V was clipped by 1 base and J by 5 bases, with 14 bases between them. CDR3 in amino acids: CASGLGQSGSETQYF. As DNA, the CDR3 is TGTGCTAGTGGTTTGGGACAGTCCGGGTCGGAGACCCAGTACTTC.

This chain joins TRBV27 and TRBJ1-4, with TRBD1 matching 7 bases. Trimming removed 5 bases from V and 7 bases from J; junction bases left unmatched: 13. The CDR3 is 16 amino acids. Germline lookup yields CDR1 MNHEY and CDR2 SMNVEV (reference sequence). CDR3 amino acids: CASSRGPQGVGEKLFF. CDR3 sequence (DNA): TGTGCCAGCAGTAGGGGGCCTCAGGGCGTCGGTGAAAAACTGTTTTTT. Full variable domain (remainder filled in from reference TRBV27 and TRBJ1-4): EAQVTQNPRYLITVTGKKLTVTCSQNMNHEYMSWYRQDPGLGLRQIYYSMNVEVTDKGDVPEGYKVSRKEKRNFPLILESPSPNQTSLYFCASSRGPQGVGEKLFFGSGTQLSVL.

This clone showed up just a few times. The chain has TRBV4-1 and TRBJ1-1; D is perhaps TRBD1 (6 bases). Trimming left V 6 bases short and J 1 base short, with 12 bases between. In germline, CDR1 is MGHRA, CDR2 YSYEKL. This CDR3 has 14 amino acids. This chain's CDR3 is CASRITGSNTEAFF. CDR3 in DNA: TGCGCCAGCAGAATCACAGGGTCGAACACTGAAGCTTTCTTT.

This chain uses TRBV27 with TRBJ1-5; 7 bases line up with TRBD1. Germline CDR1 MNHEY, CDR2 SMNVEV (reference sequence). The CDR3 has 17 residues. The V and J ends lost 6 bases and 7 bases, in that order; junction bases with no gene match: 18. The CDR3 coding sequence is TGTGCCAGCAGGCCTCCTGCATCACAGGGGAAGGGACAGCCCCAGCATTTT. Translation gives CASRPPASQGKGQPQHF.

The V call is TRBV10-1, the J call TRBJ2-3, with 8 positions matching TRBD1. The CDR3 consists of 14 residues. J lost 4 bases, V lost 5 bases, and 5 bases had no gene match. Per the germline V gene, CDR1 is WNHNN and CDR2 is SYGVQD (reference sequence). The CDR3 loop reads CASSPGQGSDTQYF. The CDR3 DNA is TGCGCCAGCAGTCCAGGACAGGGTTCAGATACGCAGTATTTT.

This chain links TRBV5-5 with TRBJ1-4; 9 nucleotides match TRBD1. Germline lookup yields CDR1 SGHKS and CDR2 YYEKEE (reference sequence). The CDR3 spans 15 residues. Trimming removed 4 bases from V and 5 bases from J; junction bases left unmatched: 6. The CDR3 nucleotides are TGTGCCAGCAGCCGGGACAGGGCGACGAATGAAAAACTGTTTTTT. Translating gives CASSRDRATNEKLFF.

This chain uses TRBV20-1 with TRBJ2-7; TRBD2 might be the D (5 bases). The germline V and J ends were trimmed by 5 bases and 11 bases, with 13 bases remaining between them. The length of the CDR3 is 10 residues. From germline, CDR1 is DFQATT and CDR2 SNEGSKA (reference sequence). The CDR3 here is CSASRDREYF. The CDR3 nucleotides are TGCAGTGCTTCCCGGGATCGGGAGTACTTC.

The genes are TRBV6-5 and TRBJ1-1; perhaps TRBD1 as D (5 bases). V dropped 7 bases and J dropped 5 bases, with 17 bases sitting between them. The germline V gene has CDR1 MNHEY and CDR2 SVGAGI. The CDR3 totals 14 residues. Here the CDR3 DNA reads TGTGCCAGCACATCTAACGGGGGAGAGACTGAAGCTTTCTTT. This codes for CASTSNGGETEAFF.

Concerning this clone: The junction differs from germline at one of its ends, possibly a read error. The gene calls are TRBV27 and TRBJ1-1; no definite D call. Germline CDR1 and CDR2: MNHEY and SMNVEV (reference sequence). This CDR3 comprises 13 residues. CDR3 bases: TGTACCAGCGGGCTATTGGGGAACACTGAAGCTTTCTTT. Its translation is CTSGLLGNTEAFF.

The chain is built from TRBV9 and TRBJ2-1; no reliable D call. V lost 0 bases and J 0 bases, leaving 10 bases between the germline ends. The CDR3 length is 16 residues. CDR1 and CDR2 (germline): SGDLS, YYNGEE. CDR3 in amino acids: CASSVDENRSYNEQFF. CDR3 DNA: TGTGCCAGCAGCGTAGATGAGAATCGCTCCTACAATGAGCAGTTCTTC.